This T cell receptor (beta chain) was captured by sequencing in a study of beta chain features in type 1 diabetes. Study-level findings and limits: Insertions at VDJ junctions were less frequent in type 1 diabetes patients. These patients also deleted more nucleotides at the same junctions. Naive, central memory and Treg TCRB repertoires appeared more alike in patients than in healthy donors.

Every isolated RNA sample was fully reverse transcribed, so sequencing captured expressed TCRB transcripts. Clones were sequenced by immunoSEQ multiplex PCR, and TCRdb holds only the in-frame ones, with some missing. The sample shows 130,000 to 150,000 clones, about 10% of them seen only once. This CDR3 contains 13 residues. CDR1 and CDR2 (germline): KGHSH, LQKENI. V shed 6 bases, J shed 6 bases, and the junction held 6 bases outside the gene matches. To note about this clone: The antigen remains unidentified.

Sequencing was done on a sample of naive CD4+ T cells from blood. The sequence derives from a man between 18 and 35 years old in good health. The chain has TRBV18 and TRBJ2-7; 9 bases line up with TRBD1. CDR3 DNA: TGTGCCAGCTCGGAGGGACAGGGAGGCGAGCAGTACTTC. Translated, it gives CASSEGQGGEQYF.